These 29 T cell receptor beta chains originate from one sample sequenced in a study of T cell responses to AZD1222 COVID-19 vaccine. Profiling relied on immunoSEQ multiplex PCR, and the TCRdb table lists in-frame clones only, not all of them. The data hold roughly 150,000 clones, with about 88% observed a single time. Here the sequenced sample was peripheral blood, taken on day 0 of AZD1222 vaccination. These receptors were taken from an adult in good health.

J is TRBJ1-2 and V is TRBV5-1, with D uncertain. Trimming took 0 bases from V and 0 from J, leaving 9 bases between them. The CDR3 has 15 residues. Per the germline V gene, CDR1 is SGHRS and CDR2 is YFSETQ. CDR3 nucleotides: TGCGCCAGCAGCTTGGCCCGAACACCTAACTATGGCTACACCTTC. This encodes CASSLARTPNYGYTF.

V is TRBV7-2 and J is TRBJ2-7; the match to TRBD2 covers 10 bases. The ends lost 4 bases at V and 5 bases at J; junction bases unmatched: 14. CDR1 and CDR2 from the germline V gene are SGHTA and FQGNSA. The CDR3 length is 17 residues. This chain's CDR3 is CASSSGSGGAFFHEQYF. DNA of the CDR3: TGTGCCAGCAGCTCCGGAAGCGGGGGGGCCTTTTTCCACGAGCAGTACTTC.

The chain links TRBV2 to TRBJ1-2; 9 bases are a match to TRBD1. CDR1 is SNHLY, CDR2 FYNNEI, per germline. The CDR3 totals 15 residues. V was clipped by 5 bases and J by 5 bases; unmatched bases: 9. The CDR3 DNA reads as TGTGCCAGCAGTTCGATCCGGGACAGGGCTTATGGCTACACCTTC. Its translation is CASSSIRDRAYGYTF.

The genes are TRBV29-1 and TRBJ2-5; TRBD2 might be the D (6 bases). The CDR3 has 12 amino acids. Germline-derived CDR1 and CDR2 are SQVTM and ANQGSEA. The V end lost 7 bases, the J end lost 5 bases, and 14 bases lay between the germline ends. The CDR3 region is CSATREAETQYF. CDR3 nucleotides: TGCAGCGCGACTAGGGAAGCGGAGACCCAGTACTTC.

The chain is built from TRBV27 and TRBJ1-1, with 7 bases lining up with TRBD1. CDR1 and CDR2 (germline): MNHEY, SMNVEV (reference sequence). CDR3 length: 15 amino acids. V shed 6 bases and J 0 bases; nucleotides not matched to a gene: 7. CDR3 nucleotide sequence: TGTGCCAGCAGCAAACAGGGGAATGTGAACACTGAAGCTTTCTTT. Encoded protein: CASSKQGNVNTEAFF.

The rearrangement uses TRBV2 and TRBJ1-2; 7 bases agree with TRBD1. Per germline, CDR1 SNHLY and CDR2 FYNNEI. The trim removed 6 bases at V and 7 bases at J, leaving 5 bases unmatched. The CDR3 length is 12 residues. The CDR3: CASRGDSGGYTF. CDR3 nucleotide sequence: TGTGCCAGCAGGGGGGACAGTGGTGGCTACACCTTC. Looking up the rest from reference TRBV2 and TRBJ1-2 gives the full variable domain: EPEVTQTPSHQVTQMGQEVILRCVPISNHLYFYWYRQILGQKVEFLVSFYNNEISEKSEIFDDQFSVERPDGSNFTLKIRSTKLEDSAMYFCASRGDSGGYTFGSGTRLTVV.

The V and J genes are TRBV7-2 and TRBJ1-2; 7 bases match TRBD1. CDR3 size: 13 residues. The germline V gene encodes CDR1 SGHTA and CDR2 FQGNSA. V lost 5 bases to trimming and J lost 7 bases; unmatched junction nucleotides: 7. CDR3 sequence: CASSVRGQLGYTF. In DNA form, the CDR3 reads TGTGCCAGCAGCGTAAGGGGGCAGCTTGGCTACACCTTC.

This clone was picked up a small number of times. The rearrangement uses TRBV6-6 and TRBJ2-3; the match to TRBD2 covers 9 bases. In germline, CDR1 is MNHNY, CDR2 SVGAGI (reference sequence). Trimming cost V 4 bases and J 4 bases; bases outside gene matches: 9. This CDR3 spans 16 amino acids. In DNA, the CDR3 is TGTGCCAGCAGTTTAGCCTTGGCGGGGGGGCCAGATACGCAGTATTTT. Residues: CASSLALAGGPDTQYF.

The chain carries TRBV6-5 and TRBJ2-1; the D gene could be TRBD1 or TRBD2 (5 bases each). The CDR3 loop spans 13 amino acids. Per germline, CDR1 MNHEY and CDR2 SVGAGI. Trimming removed 6 bases at V and 10 bases at J, with 16 bases between. The CDR3 nucleotides are TGTGCCAGCAGACTCCTACGGTGGGGGGAGCAGTTCTTC. Amino acid sequence: CASRLLRWGEQFF.

The chain couples TRBV19 to TRBJ2-7; no clear D. The CDR3 totals 11 residues. With 6 bases removed from V and 6 bases from J, the gap between germline ends came to 9 bases. Germline assignment: CDR1 LNHDA and CDR2 SQIVND (reference sequence). The CDR3 loop reads CASRGSVEQYF. DNA for the CDR3: TGTGCCAGTAGGGGATCTGTCGAGCAGTACTTC. The entire variable domain, with the rest obtained from reference TRBV19 and TRBJ2-7, is as follows: DGGITQSPKYLFRKEGQNVTLSCEQNLNHDAMYWYRQDPGQGLRLIYYSQIVNDFQKGDIAEGYSVSREKKESFPLTVTSAQKNPTAFYLCASRGSVEQYFGPGTRLTVT.

The V gene is TRBV9, the J gene TRBJ2-7, with 8 bases fitting TRBD2. The CDR3 spans 15 residues. Per germline, CDR1 SGDLS and CDR2 YYNGEE. J gave up 6 bases and V 0 bases, and 8 bases lay outside the gene matches. Written as DNA, the CDR3 is TGTGCCAGCAGCGTAGCCCCAGCGGGAGTTCGCGAGCAGTACTTC. Translating gives CASSVAPAGVREQYF.

This clone was counted between two and nine times. The rearrangement joins TRBV11-2 to TRBJ1-3, with 7 bases aligning to TRBD1. This CDR3 spans 15 amino acids. In germline, CDR1 is SGHAT, CDR2 FQNNGV. Unmatched junction bases numbered 7, after V lost 5 bases and J lost 3 bases. The CDR3 sequence is CASSPDRVNGNTIYF. The CDR3 DNA reads TGTGCCAGCAGCCCCGACAGGGTAAATGGAAACACCATATATTTT.

This chain uses TRBV6-5 with TRBJ1-1, with TRBD1 as a possible D gene (5 bases). The germline CDR1 and CDR2 sequences are MNHEY and SVGAGI. With 2 bases removed from V and 3 bases from J, the gap between germline ends came to 7 bases. There are 13 residues in the CDR3. This chain's CDR3 is CASSYPGYTEAFF. Here the CDR3 DNA reads TGTGCCAGCAGTTACCCAGGGTACACTGAAGCTTTCTTT.

The rearrangement links TRBV11-2 to TRBJ1-2; no clear D. The CDR3 is 13 amino acids. With 4 bases removed from V and 2 bases from J, the gap between germline ends came to 8 bases. CDR1 is SGHAT, CDR2 FQNNGV, per germline. CDR3 protein: CASSYNQNYGYTF. In DNA, the CDR3 is TGTGCCAGCAGCTACAATCAGAACTATGGCTACACCTTC.

The chain uses TRBV7-9 and TRBJ1-2; D may be TRBD1 (6 bases). Germline CDR1 is SEHNR and CDR2 is FQNEAQ (reference sequence). V lost 5 bases to trimming and J lost 8 bases, with 24 bases between them. The CDR3 has 16 residues. CDR3 nucleotides: TGTGCCAGCAGCCCGGACGCTTACAAGGGGGGTAAGGGCTACACCTTC. Protein sequence: CASSPDAYKGGKGYTF.

The chain employs TRBV12-3 or TRBV12-4 and TRBJ1-2, with no clear D. This CDR3 region has 13 residues. V shed 4 bases and J shed 4 bases, with 10 bases lying between them. The chain's CDR3 is CASSYRDSYGYTF. DNA for the CDR3: TGTGCCAGCAGTTATAGGGATAGCTATGGCTACACCTTC.

The J gene is TRBJ2-7, the V gene TRBV18; TRBD2 agrees at 12 bases. The CDR3 is 15 amino acids. J was trimmed by 2 bases and V by 3 bases; bases with no gene match: 2. The V gene's germline CDR1 is KGHSH and CDR2 LQKENI. The CDR3 sequence is CASSPGLAGTYEQYF. DNA for the CDR3: TGTGCCAGCTCACCGGGACTAGCGGGCACCTACGAGCAGTACTTC.

The chain carries TRBV30 and TRBJ2-7, with 8 bases fitting TRBD1. CDR1 is GTSNPN, CDR2 SVGIG, per germline (reference sequence). CDR3 length equals 16 residues. V gave up 1 base and J gave up 2 bases; unmatched junction bases: 10. The CDR3 reads CAWSGTDRGLTYEQYF. As DNA, the CDR3 is TGTGCCTGGAGTGGAACCGACAGGGGACTTACCTACGAGCAGTACTTC.

The rearrangement uses TRBV7-9 and TRBJ1-1; D might be TRBD1 (6 bases). Germline V gene data show CDR1 as SEHNR and CDR2 as FQNEAQ (reference sequence). Trimming removed 1 base at V and 11 bases at J, with 14 bases between. The length of the CDR3 is 13 residues. CDR3 nucleotide sequence: TGTGCCAGCAGCTTAGAAGGGGGTAGTGAGGCTTTCTTT. Its translation: CASSLEGGSEAFF.

V and J are TRBV2 and TRBJ2-7, with 7 bases fitting TRBD2. The germline gives CDR1 SNHLY, CDR2 FYNNEI. The J segment lost 5 bases and the V segment lost 3 bases, leaving 10 bases of the junction unmatched. CDR3 length: 15 residues. For the CDR3, the DNA is TGTGCCAGCAGTGACACTGCGGGAGTATCCGACGAGCAGTACTTC. Translated, it gives CASSDTAGVSDEQYF.

This clone came up once. This chain connects TRBV4-1 to TRBJ2-7; possibly TRBD1 for D (7 bases). Trimming took 4 bases from V and 6 from J, leaving 16 bases between them. The CDR3 sequence is 14 residues long. Germline CDR1 reads MGHRA; CDR2 reads YSYEKL. The CDR3 bases are TGCGCCAGCAGCCCCGGACAGGCAGCGGGCGAGCAGTACTTC. Residues: CASSPGQAAGEQYF.

The CDR3 loop is CASSLEQGAEAFF. The CDR3 DNA reads as TGTGCCAGCAGCTTGGAACAGGGCGCTGAAGCTTTCTTT. The V and J genes are TRBV5-4 and TRBJ1-1; a possible D gene is TRBD1 (6 bases). This CDR3 has 13 residues. Trimming took off 0 bases at V and 6 bases at J, with 9 bases between the two ends. CDR1 and CDR2 from the germline V gene are SGHNT and YYREEE (reference sequence).

The rearrangement joins TRBV28 to TRBJ1-2; D gene uncertain. The CDR3 is made up of 12 amino acids. The V and J ends lost 4 bases and 8 bases respectively, with 11 bases between them. CDR1 and CDR2 (germline): MDHEN, SYDVKM. CDR3 DNA: TGTGCCAGCAGTTCCTCCAGGCCCGGCTACACCTTC. Its translation is CASSSSRPGYTF.

The genes are TRBV5-1 and TRBJ2-7, with unresolved D. Germline CDR1 reads SGHRS; CDR2 reads YFSETQ. This CDR3 is 13 amino acids long. Trimming left V 2 bases short and J 3 bases short, with 9 bases between. The CDR3 spells CASSLQSDYEQYF. In DNA, the CDR3 is TGCGCCAGCAGCTTACAGAGTGACTACGAGCAGTACTTC.

The rearrangement joins TRBV7-2 to TRBJ2-2, with a possible D match to TRBD2 (6 bases). The CDR3 consists of 16 residues. Deletions cut 5 bases from V and 2 bases from J, with 15 bases between. Per germline, CDR1 SGHTA and CDR2 FQGNSA. This CDR3 is CASSDQGTLNTGELFF. CDR3 in DNA: TGTGCCAGCAGCGACCAAGGGACTCTAAACACCGGGGAGCTGTTTTTT.

V is TRBV28 and J is TRBJ2-7, with D unclear. CDR1 and CDR2 from the germline V gene are MDHEN and SYDVKM. The CDR3 covers 14 residues. Trimming took 2 bases from V and 4 from J, leaving 12 bases between them. Written as DNA, the CDR3 is TGTGCCAGCAGTTTACGGGCAGAACCTTACGAGCAGTACTTC. Residues: CASSLRAEPYEQYF. Combining the CDR3 with reference TRBV28 and TRBJ2-7 gives the whole variable domain DVKVTQSSRYLVKRTGEKVFLECVQDMDHENMFWYRQDPGLGLRLIYFSYDVKMKEKGDIPEGYSVSREKKERFSLILESASTNQTSMYLCASSLRAEPYEQYFGPGTRLTVT.

This clone was counted between two and nine times. The chain couples TRBV6-4 to TRBJ2-1; D possibly corresponds to TRBD2 (5 bases). Germline CDR1 MRHNA, CDR2 SNTAGT. CDR3 length: 15 amino acids. V lost 6 bases, J lost 0 bases, and 12 bases lay in between. The CDR3 coding sequence is TGTGCCAGCAGCGAAAGCGGTAGCTCCTACAATGAGCAGTTCTTC. Amino acid sequence: CASSESGSSYNEQFF.

The chain has TRBV5-4 and TRBJ1-2; the D is unclear. The CDR3 consists of 12 residues. V lost 0 bases and J lost 5, with 5 bases in between. Germline lookup yields CDR1 SGHNT and CDR2 YYREEE (reference sequence). CDR3 bases: TGTGCCAGCAGCTTGGGGGGATATGGCTACACCTTC. This encodes CASSLGGYGYTF.

CDR3: CASSSHSDRGETQYF. The CDR3 DNA is TGTGCCAGCAGCTCCCACTCGGACAGGGGAGAGACCCAGTACTTC. The chain carries TRBV5-4 and TRBJ2-5; the match to TRBD1 covers 9 bases. Germline CDR1 reads SGHNT; CDR2 reads YYREEE (reference sequence). J gave up 4 bases and V 3 bases, and 7 bases lay outside the gene matches. CDR3 size: 15 residues.